The next 31 T cell receptor beta chains were all read from a single sample in a study of cytomegalovirus exposure and HLA in healthy donors. Clones were sequenced by immunoSEQ multiplex PCR, and TCRdb holds only the in-frame ones, with some missing. The sample has more than 150,000 clones, 65% to 85% seen once. Sequenced material: PBMCs. These receptors were obtained from a woman between 18 and 30 years old in good health and CMV-seropositive.

The rearrangement links TRBV21-1 to TRBJ2-3; the table names TRBD2, a call not compared with the DNA. TRBV21-1 is an annotated pseudogene. The CDR3 is made up of 18 amino acids. CDR3 residues: CASRRQGKSLAGEDTQYF. The CDR3 bases are TGTGCCAGCAGGCGGCAGGGGAAGAGTCTAGCGGGGGAAGATACGCAGTATTTT.

V gene TRBV5-1 combines with J gene TRBJ2-1; TRBD2 matches 14 bases. The CDR3 sequence is 17 residues long. Germline V gene data show CDR1 as SGHRS and CDR2 as YFSETQ. Unmatched junction bases numbered 11, after V lost 5 bases and J lost 7 bases. The CDR3 spells CASSYMTSGGVRNEQFF. The CDR3 nucleotides are TGCGCCAGCAGTTACATGACTAGCGGGGGGGTTAGGAATGAGCAGTTCTTC.

This clone showed up just once. The chain uses TRBV15 and TRBJ1-2, with D uncertain. The CDR3 loop spans 15 amino acids. V lost 0 bases to trimming and J lost 2 bases, with 10 bases between them. CDR1 and CDR2 (germline): LNHNV, YYDKDF (reference sequence). In DNA, the CDR3 is TGTGCCACCAGCAGAGATCTCTGGCAGAACTATGGCTACACCTTC. Its protein product is CATSRDLWQNYGYTF.

V usage is TRBV5-4 and J usage is TRBJ1-4; D remains unclear. Between the trimmed V and J ends, which lost 4 bases and 4 bases, there was a span of 11 bases. Germline CDR1 is SGHNT and CDR2 is YYREEE (reference sequence). The CDR3 runs to 14 residues. As DNA, the CDR3 is TGTGCCAGCAGCAGCACGAGTGATAATGAAAAACTGTTTTTT. Protein product: CASSSTSDNEKLFF.

This clone has just a few counts. The chain is built from TRBV18 and TRBJ1-1, with 7 nucleotides matching TRBD1. There are 15 residues in the CDR3. Germline V gene data show CDR1 as KGHSH and CDR2 as LQKENI. Trimming cost V 1 base and J 4 bases; bases outside gene matches: 6. The CDR3 is CASSPQGAQSTEAFF. CDR3 DNA: TGTGCCAGCTCACCACAGGGGGCGCAGAGCACTGAAGCTTTCTTT. Full variable domain (missing parts from reference TRBV18 and TRBJ1-1): NAGVMQNPRHLVRRRGQEARLRCSPMKGHSHVYWYRQLPEEGLKFMVYLQKENIIDESGMPKERFSAEFPKEGPSILRIQQVVRGDSAAYFCASSPQGAQSTEAFFGQGTRLTVV.

This chain connects TRBV28 to TRBJ1-5, with D uncertain. Trimming took 6 bases from V and 7 from J, leaving 25 bases between them. The germline V gene has CDR1 MDHEN and CDR2 SYDVKM. CDR3 size: 17 residues. CDR3 loop: CASSPPSVVFFFQPQHF. The CDR3 DNA follows: TGTGCCAGCAGCCCGCCGTCAGTTGTCTTTTTCTTCCAGCCCCAGCATTTT. Complete variable domain (other parts from reference TRBV28 and TRBJ1-5): DVKVTQSSRYLVKRTGEKVFLECVQDMDHENMFWYRQDPGLGLRLIYFSYDVKMKEKGDIPEGYSVSREKKERFSLILESASTNQTSMYLCASSPPSVVFFFQPQHFGDGTRLSIL.

This chain connects TRBV6-4 to TRBJ2-6, with D possibly TRBD1 on 6 matching bases. The germline V gene encodes CDR1 MRHNA and CDR2 SNTAGT. CDR3 size: 16 residues. V was shortened by 3 bases and J by 0 bases, with 9 bases between the two germline ends. DNA for the CDR3: TGTGCCAGCAGTGAAGGGGGAAACTCTGGGGCCAACGTCCTGACTTTC. Translating gives CASSEGGNSGANVLTF.

The J gene is TRBJ1-2, the V gene TRBV6-1; 7 bases match TRBD1. J gave up 7 bases and V 5 bases, and 7 bases lay outside the gene matches. The CDR3 extends over 13 amino acids. The germline gives CDR1 MNHNS, CDR2 SASEGT. CDR3 residues: CASSSNRQGGYTF. The CDR3 DNA follows: TGTGCCAGCAGTTCGAATAGACAGGGTGGCTACACCTTC.

The rearrangement links TRBV9 to TRBJ2-7; a possible D gene is TRBD2 (5 bases). Germline CDR1 and CDR2: SGDLS and YYNGEE. V was shortened by 2 bases and J by 2 bases, with 11 bases between the two germline ends. This CDR3 has 14 amino acids. CDR3 amino acids: CASSVGAGAYEQYF. CDR3 coding DNA: TGTGCCAGCAGCGTTGGCGCGGGCGCCTACGAGCAGTACTTC.

The J gene is TRBJ1-1, the V gene TRBV5-8; the match to TRBD1 covers 9 bases. The V and J ends lost 2 bases and 5 bases, in that order; junction bases with no gene match: 7. The CDR3 runs to 15 residues. CDR1 SGHTS and CDR2 YDEGEE come from the germline V gene. CDR3 DNA sequence: TGTGCCAGCAGCTTCCCAACAGGGGGCCGGACTGAAGCTTTCTTT. Its protein is CASSFPTGGRTEAFF.

V gene TRBV9 combines with J gene TRBJ2-3; a weak D match, TRBD2 (7 bases). The CDR3 extends over 15 amino acids. Trimming left V 3 bases short and J 0 bases short, with 11 bases between. CDR1 and CDR2 from the germline V gene are SGDLS and YYNGEE. CDR3 bases: TGTGCCAGCAGCGGAGGGGGAGGGAGCACAGATACGCAGTATTTT. Its translation is CASSGGGGSTDTQYF.

V and J are TRBV7-3 and TRBJ1-6; 9 bases align to TRBD1. V lost 4 bases to trimming and J lost 6 bases; unmatched junction nucleotides: 4. Germline lookup yields CDR1 SGHTA and CDR2 FQGTGA. The CDR3 has 15 residues. The CDR3 region is CASSWGQGLNSPLHF. The CDR3 DNA sequence: TGTGCCAGCAGCTGGGGACAGGGCCTTAATTCACCCCTCCACTTT. The full variable domain, completed using reference TRBV7-3 and TRBJ1-6, is GAGVSQTPSNKVTEKGKYVELRCDPISGHTALYWYRQSLGQGPEFLIYFQGTGAADDSGLPNDRFFAVRPEGSVSTLKIQRTERGDSAVYLCASSWGQGLNSPLHFGNGTRLTVT.

This clone was observed a single time. The rearrangement joins TRBV27 to TRBJ2-5; TRBD2 is a possible D gene (6 bases). Trimming stripped 6 bases from V and 2 bases from J, with 16 bases between. Germline V lookup: CDR1 MNHEY, CDR2 SMNVEV (reference sequence). The CDR3 runs 15 residues. CDR3 bases: TGTGCCAGCAGCCGACGGGGGACCCATCAAGAGACCCAGTACTTC. It specifies CASSRRGTHQETQYF.

The chain is built from TRBV10-3 and TRBJ1-2, with D possibly TRBD1 on 5 matching bases. CDR1 is ENHRY, CDR2 SYGVKD, per germline. The V gene lost 0 bases and the J gene lost 8 bases, with 10 bases spanning the gap. The CDR3 is 13 amino acids. The CDR3 sequence: CAISESDSHGYTF. Written as DNA, the CDR3 is TGTGCCATCAGTGAGTCAGACAGTCACGGCTACACCTTC.

The chain is built from TRBV9 and TRBJ1-6; 7 nucleotides match TRBD1. Germline V CDR1 and CDR2: SGDLS, YYNGEE. V trimming: 3 bases; J trimming: 8 bases; junction bases outside the gene matches: 5. This CDR3 is 14 amino acids long. The CDR3 nucleotides read TGTGCCAGCAGCGAGGCAGGGGGAGATTCACCCCTCCACTTT. Protein: CASSEAGGDSPLHF.

The gene calls are TRBV7-7 and TRBJ2-2; 9 bases are a match to TRBD1. CDR1 SSHAT and CDR2 FNYEAQ come from the germline V gene (reference sequence). V shed 7 bases, J shed 4 bases, and the junction held 7 bases outside the gene matches. CDR3 length: 15 residues. The CDR3 sequence is CASKPQGAGTGELFF. In DNA form, the CDR3 reads TGTGCCAGCAAACCACAGGGGGCGGGCACCGGGGAGCTGTTTTTT.

The rearrangement joins TRBV25-1 to TRBJ2-1; a possible D gene is TRBD2 (5 bases). The CDR3 is 15 residues long. CDR1 and CDR2 from the germline V gene are MGHDK and SYGVNS. The germline V and J ends were trimmed by 4 bases and 3 bases, with 13 bases remaining between them. CDR3 sequence: CASSGGLAHYNEQFF. The CDR3 coding sequence is TGTGCCAGCAGTGGAGGCCTAGCACACTACAATGAGCAGTTCTTC.

This clone was recorded only once. The CDR3 DNA sequence: TGTGCCAGCAGTGAGGCGGCCAACAATGAGCAGTTCTTC. This sequence encodes CASSEAANNEQFF. The J gene is TRBJ2-1, the V gene TRBV6-1; no firm D call. Germline CDR1 reads MNHNS; CDR2 reads SASEGT. The CDR3 is 13 amino acids. V was pared by 3 bases and J by 5 bases, with 8 bases between.

CDR3 DNA sequence: TGTGCCAGTAGTTCGACAGGGGTTAATGAAAAACTGTTTTTT. The encoded protein is CASSSTGVNEKLFF. This chain links TRBV19 with TRBJ1-4, with 8 bases that match TRBD1. J lost 4 bases, V lost 5 bases, and 3 bases had no gene match. The V gene's germline CDR1 is LNHDA and CDR2 SQIVND (reference sequence). This CDR3 region has 14 residues.

This sequence joins TRBV11-2 and TRBJ1-5; no firm D call. The CDR3 length is 17 residues. CDR1 is SGHAT, CDR2 FQNNGV, per germline. Between the trimmed V and J ends, which lost 5 bases and 5 bases, there was a span of 22 bases. The CDR3 coding sequence is TGTGCCAGCAGCGTTGGGTGGGCAGAGACCTACCATCAGCCCCAGCATTTT. Translated: CASSVGWAETYHQPQHF. Complete variable domain (other parts from reference TRBV11-2 and TRBJ1-5): EAGVAQSPRYKIIEKRQSVAFWCNPISGHATLYWYQQILGQGPKLLIQFQNNGVVDDSQLPKDRFSAERLKGVDSTLKIQPAKLEDSAVYLCASSVGWAETYHQPQHFGDGTRLSIL.

The chain recombines TRBV7-9 with TRBJ2-4, with D perhaps matching TRBD1 (5 bases). CDR1 is SEHNR, CDR2 FQNEAQ, per germline (reference sequence). There are 14 residues in the CDR3. V was shortened by 0 bases and J by 8 bases, with 11 bases between the two germline ends. The DNA of the CDR3 is TGTGCCAGCAGCTTAGCCAGGGAAAGGGACATTCAGTACTTC. Translated: CASSLARERDIQYF.

The chain couples TRBV7-6 to TRBJ2-7, with D possibly TRBD1 on 6 matching bases. In germline, CDR1 is SGHVS, CDR2 FNYEAQ. Deletions cut 5 bases from V and 6 bases from J, with 14 bases between. The CDR3 consists of 13 residues. The CDR3: CASSAYTGPEQYF. CDR3 bases: TGTGCCAGCAGCGCCTACACAGGGCCCGAGCAGTACTTC.

The rearrangement links TRBV12-2 to TRBJ2-7; the D segment call TRBD2 is taken from the table without a DNA check. TRBV12-2 is a known pseudogene. This CDR3 contains 12 residues. The CDR3 sequence is CASRSPRYEQYF. CDR3 coding DNA: TGTGCAAGTCGCTCACCGAGATACGAGCAGTACTTC.

V usage is TRBV19 and J usage is TRBJ2-7; 11 bases line up with TRBD1. J was trimmed by 2 bases and V by 6 bases; bases with no gene match: 6. The CDR3 spans 15 residues. Looked up from germline, CDR1 is LNHDA and CDR2 is SQIVND (reference sequence). CDR3 in DNA: TGTGCCAGTAGCGCCGGGACAGGGGGGACCTACGAGCAGTACTTC. This codes for CASSAGTGGTYEQYF. Full variable domain (missing parts from reference TRBV19 and TRBJ2-7): DGGITQSPKYLFRKEGQNVTLSCEQNLNHDAMYWYRQDPGQGLRLIYYSQIVNDFQKGDIAEGYSVSREKKESFPLTVTSAQKNPTAFYLCASSAGTGGTYEQYFGPGTRLTVT.

J is TRBJ1-1 and V is TRBV6-1; 9 bases map to TRBD1. Germline V gene lookup returns CDR1 MNHNS and CDR2 SASEGT. The CDR3 contains 14 residues. J gave up 6 bases and V 8 bases, and 10 bases lay outside the gene matches. The CDR3 nucleotides read TGTGCCAGCCACCGGGACAGGGTGAATCCTGAAGCTTTCTTT. Its protein is CASHRDRVNPEAFF.

V usage is TRBV4-1 and J usage is TRBJ2-3; D perhaps matches TRBD2 (7 bases). This CDR3 comprises 18 residues. The V and J ends lost 1 base and 0 bases respectively, with 17 bases between them. Germline V gene data show CDR1 as MGHRA and CDR2 as YSYEKL. CDR3 residues: CASSQGFLGGASTDTQYF. DNA for the CDR3: TGCGCCAGCAGCCAAGGTTTTCTAGGGGGGGCTAGCACAGATACGCAGTATTTT.

This clone has just one count. V is TRBV7-8 and J is TRBJ1-6; tentative D call: TRBD1 (6 bases). V was cut by 0 bases and J by 0 bases, with 9 bases left in between. CDR3 length equals 17 residues. Germline CDR1 SGHVS, CDR2 FQNEAQ. The DNA of the CDR3 is TGTGCCAGCAGCTTAGCGAGGGGGAGCTCCTATAATTCACCCCTCCACTTT. It translates to CASSLARGSSYNSPLHF.

J is TRBJ1-1 and V is TRBV18, with TRBD1 as a possible D gene (6 bases). Per the germline V gene, CDR1 is KGHSH and CDR2 is LQKENI. V was trimmed by 3 bases and J by 3 bases, leaving 14 bases between them. This CDR3 spans 15 amino acids. The DNA of the CDR3 is TGTGCCAGCTCACCTCGGGACACCAAATACACTGAAGCTTTCTTT. This translates into CASSPRDTKYTEAFF. The full variable domain, completed using reference TRBV18 and TRBJ1-1, is NAGVMQNPRHLVRRRGQEARLRCSPMKGHSHVYWYRQLPEEGLKFMVYLQKENIIDESGMPKERFSAEFPKEGPSILRIQQVVRGDSAAYFCASSPRDTKYTEAFFGQGTRLTVV.

The rearrangement links TRBV5-6 to TRBJ2-1; 11 bases line up with TRBD1. This CDR3 has 18 residues. CDR1 SGHDT and CDR2 YYEEEE come from the germline V gene. The V segment lost 7 bases and the J segment 3 bases; nucleotides outside the gene matches: 15. DNA of the CDR3: TGTGCCAGCCGAAGCCGAGGACAGGGGGCTAAGAGCTACAATGAGCAGTTCTTC. The encoded protein is CASRSRGQGAKSYNEQFF.

This chain connects TRBV5-6 to TRBJ2-5; 7 nucleotides match TRBD2. Germline trimming cut 0 bases from V and 7 bases from J; bases unmatched to any gene: 0. The CDR3 has 12 residues. CDR1 and CDR2 from the germline V gene are SGHDT and YYEEEE. The CDR3 DNA reads as TGTGCCAGCAGCTTGGCGGGAGGGACCCAGTACTTC. Protein: CASSLAGGTQYF.

The count of this clone is one. This chain links TRBV9 with TRBJ1-3; D call uncertain. This CDR3 region has 13 residues. Trimming took 1 base from V and 2 from J, leaving 4 bases between them. Germline CDR1 is SGDLS and CDR2 is YYNGEE. As DNA, the CDR3 is TGTGCCAGCAGCGTAAGCCCTGGAAACACCATATATTTT. This gives the protein CASSVSPGNTIYF.